A selection of T cell receptor beta chains follows, all from one sample in a study of neoadjuvant anti-PD-1 for oral cavity cancer. Libraries were prepared by immunoSEQ multiplex PCR; TCRdb keeps only in-frame clonotypes and omits some of them. The sample has over 7,500 clones, 55% to 70% seen once. Sequencing was performed on PBMCs, taken after nivolumab (anti-PD-1) treatment. The receptors here all came from a person between 40 and 85 years old with oral cavity squamous cell carcinoma. Both conserved end residues are part of each CDR3. D genes are given only for firm matches. Only part of the rows carry a size: once, few, many, or a class if the clone is expanded.

TRBV4-1	NA	NA	TRBJ1-1	CASSYTVNTEAFF	TGCGCCAGCAGCTATACAGTTAACACTGAAGCTTTCTTT
TRBV11-2	TRBD2	NA	TRBJ2-5	CASSLAGHRGVSETQYF	TGTGCCAGCAGCTTAGCCGGTCACCGGGGGGTTAGCGAGACCCAGTACTTC
TRBV18	NA	NA	TRBJ2-5	CASSPLMVSGETQYF	TGTGCCAGCTCACCACTTATGGTTAGTGGAGAGACCCAGTACTTC
TRBV29-1	TRBD1	NA	TRBJ2-2	CSGTEDRGGLFF	TGCAGCGGAACAGAGGACAGGGGTGGGCTGTTTTTT
TRBV7-9	NA	NA	TRBJ2-5	CASSLAMGRETQYF	TGTGCCAGCAGCTTAGCGATGGGGCGGGAGACCCAGTACTTC
TRBV19	NA	NA	TRBJ2-2	CASRPLRGEFNTGELFF	TGTGCCAGTAGACCCCTTAGAGGGGAATTTAACACCGGGGAGCTGTTTTTT
TRBV5-4	TRBD2	NA	TRBJ2-3	CASSSLNVAGGTDTQYF	TGTGCCAGCAGCTCCCTGAACGTAGCGGGGGGAACAGATACGCAGTATTTT
TRBV9	NA	NA	TRBJ2-2	CASSPRLGGTGELFF	TGTGCCAGCAGCCCCCGACTAGGAGGGACCGGGGAGCTGTTTTTT
TRBV7-2	TRBD2	NA	TRBJ2-2	CASSREVNTGELFF	TGTGCCAGCAGCCGGGAGGTCAACACCGGGGAGCTGTTTTTT
TRBV19	TRBD1	once	TRBJ1-5	CASNWNRGPGQPQHF	TGTGCCAGTAATTGGAACAGGGGGCCCGGTCAGCCCCAGCATTTT
TRBV6-1	TRBD2	NA	TRBJ2-2	CASSELAGGPGELFF	TGTGCCAGCAGTGAACTAGCGGGGGGGCCCGGGGAGCTGTTTTTT
TRBV5-4	NA	NA	TRBJ2-7	CASSRTETYEQYF	TGTGCCAGCAGTAGGACAGAGACCTACGAGCAGTACTTC
TRBV14	NA	NA	TRBJ2-7	CASARGPSAYEQYF	TGTGCCAGCGCGCGGGGTCCATCCGCCTACGAGCAGTACTTC
TRBV6-4	NA	NA	TRBJ2-7	CASSGSRSYEQYF	TGTGCCAGCAGTGGCTCACGCTCCTACGAGCAGTACTTC
TRBV11-3	NA	NA	TRBJ2-7	CASSLGSGSYYEQYF	TGTGCCAGCAGCTTAGGATCAGGGAGTTACTACGAGCAGTACTTC
TRBV2	TRBD1	few	TRBJ2-1	CASRDPGQGYNEQFF	TGTGCCAGCAGGGACCCGGGACAGGGCTACAATGAGCAGTTCTTC
TRBV13	TRBD2	NA	TRBJ2-5	CASSLGQGLAGRETQYF	TGTGCCAGCAGCTTGGGGCAAGGACTAGCGGGGAGGGAGACCCAGTACTTC